This T cell receptor (beta chain) was retrieved from a study of T cell clonality in common variable immunodeficiency. The V gene's germline CDR1 is LNHDA and CDR2 SQIVND (reference sequence). The CDR3 length is 15 residues. The V and J ends lost 4 bases and 4 bases, in that order; junction bases with no gene match: 4. This clone was recorded at least ten times. Its antigen is as yet unknown. Coverage ceases 3 residues before the CDR3 finishes, and the germline J gene fills in the end. The data were produced by immunoSEQ multiplex PCR, yet TCRdb's version contains in-frame clones alone and is incomplete. The table lists roughly 51,000 clones, with no singletons. Donors gave about 5 to 8.5 ml heparinized peripheral whole blood. General study results and limits: TCRbeta clonality was increased in CVID versus healthy controls.

The receptor's source is a person aged 18-70 years in good health. This chain joins TRBV19 and TRBJ2-2; 9 positions match TRBD1. The sequenced sample consisted of peripheral blood mononuclear cells. CDR3 sequence: CASSNRDRATGELFF. CDR3 bases read: TGTGCCAGTAGTAACCGGGACAGGGCCACCGGGGAG.